This T cell receptor beta chain was retrieved from a study of patients and donors after allogeneic stem cell transplantation. TCRdb recomputed calls from the RT-PCR reads with MiXCR, one row per CDR3 protein. This table holds 400,000 to 500,000 distinct CDR3 sequences, roughly 17% found once. This CDR3 comprises 15 residues. The J segment lost 4 bases and the V segment lost 5 bases, leaving 6 bases of the junction unmatched. CDR1 is SGHTA, CDR2 FQGTGA, per germline. This sequence originates from a human donor who was either an allogeneic HSCT recipient or a stem cell or donor lymphocyte infusion donor (not recorded which). It is not recorded whose cells these are; they may come from a transplant donor. V is TRBV7-3 and J is TRBJ2-3; 10 nucleotides align to TRBD1. Input material: blood, either unsorted or a sorted T cell fraction (not recorded which). The CDR3 spells CASSATGGAADTQYF. The CDR3 DNA reads as TGTGCCAGCAGCGCGACAGGGGGCGCGGCAGATACGCAGTATTTT. The entire variable domain, with the rest obtained from reference TRBV7-3 and TRBJ2-3, is as follows: GAGVSQTPSNKVTEKGKYVELRCDPISGHTALYWYRQSLGQGPEFLIYFQGTGAADDSGLPNDRFFAVRPEGSVSTLKIQRTERGDSAVYLCASSATGGAADTQYFGPGTRLTVL.